The subject of this entry is one TCR beta chain. Antigen: not known. Assay: immunoSEQ multiplex PCR; the TCRdb copy retains only in-frame clones and omits some. Among 7,500 to 10,000 clones listed, about 82% were seen once. The sample originates from a study of brain metastases from non-small cell lung cancer. Broader study findings: Brain metastases shared most TCR repertoire with primaries, with sparse T cells. Compared with their matched primary tumors, around 60% of brain metastases showed expanded T-cell clones.

CDR1 and CDR2 (germline): LNHDA, SQIVND (reference sequence). The CDR3 is 15 residues long. V was cut by 0 bases and J by 4 bases, with 12 bases left in between. The sequence was collected from a donor aged 40 or older with non-small cell lung cancer. The V and J genes are TRBV19 and TRBJ1-2; D is uncertain. Sequenced: primary lung tumor tissue. The CDR3 nucleotides are TGTGCCAGTAGTATAGATCGGAGGGCGGCCTATGGCTACACCTTC. Protein sequence: CASSIDRRAAYGYTF.